These T cell receptor beta chains were read from a single sample in a study of Graves' ophthalmopathy and Graves' hyperthyroidism. MiXCR, run by TCRdb on the multiplex PCR reads, gives a single entry per CDR3 protein. The sample includes approximately 330,000 distinct CDR3 sequences, 17% of them seen just once. Sequencing input: peripheral blood. The receptors were sampled from an adult man with Graves' ophthalmopathy. Both conserved end residues are part of each CDR3. D genes are given only for firm matches. Size values are once, few and many counts, or a class for expanded clones, and some rows have none.

CASSLAGATSETQYF	TGTGCCAGCAGTCTAGCGGGGGCTACTAGCGAGACCCAGTACTTC	TRBD2	many	TRBJ2-5	TRBV6-2/TRBV6-3
CASSLGGLSTHEQYF	TGTGCCAGCAGCTTGGGTGGTTTGTCCACCCACGAGCAGTACTTC	-	many	TRBJ2-7	TRBV5-6
CASRNSGTSGKRETQYF	TGTGCCAGCAGAAATTCCGGGACTAGCGGGAAGAGGGAGACCCAGTACTTC	TRBD2	many	TRBJ2-5	TRBV6-1
CASSFAGELFF	TGTGCCAGCAGCTTTGCCGGGGAGCTGTTTTTT	-	many	TRBJ2-2	TRBV13
CASSYLAGSSYEQYF	TGTGCCAGCAGTTATTTGGCGGGAAGCTCCTACGAGCAGTACTTC	-	many	TRBJ2-7	TRBV6-2/TRBV6-3
CASSPNGLAQETQYF	TGTGCCAGCTCACCAAATGGACTAGCGCAAGAGACCCAGTACTTC	TRBD2	many	TRBJ2-5	TRBV18
CASSLSPGVSYEQYF	TGTGCCAGCAGCTTATCGCCCGGGGTCTCCTACGAGCAGTACTTC	-	-	TRBJ2-7	TRBV7-2
CASSAEAENIQYF	TGCGCCAGCAGCGCCGAAGCGGAAAACATTCAGTACTTC	-	-	TRBJ2-4	TRBV5-1
CAISEGMNTEAFF	TGTGCCATCAGCGAGGGGATGAACACTGAAGCTTTCTTT	-	many	TRBJ1-1	TRBV10-3
CASSPSSGSYYEQYF	TGTGCCAGCAGTCCATCGTCGGGCAGCTACTACGAGCAGTACTTC	-	-	TRBJ2-7	TRBV28
CASSVGGSGNTIYF	TGTGCCAGCAGCGTAGGGGGATCTGGAAACACCATATATTTT	-	many	TRBJ1-3	TRBV7-6
CASSYPIQRRGGRETQYF	TGTGCCAGCAGTTATCCTATCCAGAGGAGGGGGGGCCGAGAGACCCAGTACTTC	-	many	TRBJ2-5	TRBV6-2/TRBV6-3
CASIPTGQSNQPQHF	TGTGCCAGTATCCCAACCGGACAGTCCAATCAGCCCCAGCATTTT	-	many	TRBJ1-5	TRBV19
CASSPLFGTGELFF	TGTGCCAGCAGTCCTTTATTTGGCACCGGGGAGCTGTTTTTT	-	many	TRBJ2-2	TRBV6-2/TRBV6-3
CASRRTGSSYEQYF	TGTGCCAGCAGGAGGACAGGGAGCTCCTACGAGCAGTACTTC	TRBD1	many	TRBJ2-7	TRBV3-1
CASSYSVEILGYGYTF	TGTGCCAGCAGTTACTCGGTGGAAATATTGGGTTATGGCTACACCTTC	-	many	TRBJ1-2	TRBV6-5
CSASGTKPQETQYF	TGCAGTGCTTCCGGGACTAAACCCCAAGAGACCCAGTACTTC	TRBD2	many	TRBJ2-5	TRBV20-1
CASSPLAEGTNEQYF	TGTGCCAGCAGTCCTTTAGCGGAAGGAACTAACGAGCAGTACTTC	-	-	TRBJ2-7	TRBV6-1
CASSVFQPQETQYF	TGTGCCAGCAGTGTGTTTCAACCCCAAGAGACCCAGTACTTC	-	many	TRBJ2-5	TRBV6-1
CASTPNGGGHEQYF	TGTGCCAGCACCCCAAACGGGGGGGGACACGAGCAGTACTTC	TRBD2	-	TRBJ2-7	TRBV12-3/TRBV12-4
CATSVGTGASGANVLTF	TGTGCCACCAGTGTAGGGACAGGCGCCTCTGGGGCCAACGTCCTGACTTTC	TRBD1	many	TRBJ2-6	TRBV24-1
CSARPLDLQETQYF	TGCAGTGCTAGACCTCTAGATCTTCAAGAGACCCAGTACTTC	-	many	TRBJ2-5	TRBV20-1
CASSYEGGGFTEAFF	TGTGCCAGCAGTTACGAAGGGGGGGGGTTCACTGAAGCTTTCTTT	-	-	TRBJ1-1	TRBV28
CASRPLGGTYEQYF	TGTGCCAGCAGGCCCCTCGGGGGGACCTACGAGCAGTACTTC	TRBD2	many	TRBJ2-7	TRBV7-9
CSAREGTGGVGYTF	TGCAGTGCTAGAGAGGGCACAGGGGGCGTTGGCTACACCTTC	TRBD1	many	TRBJ1-2	TRBV20-1